These 3 T cell receptor beta chains were sequenced from one sample in a study of CD8+CD57+ T cells in acquired aplastic anemia. According to the study, genomic DNA was the template for TCR beta VDJ and CDR3 profiling. TCRdb reprocessed the reads with MiXCR, giving one entry per CDR3 protein. Among some 180,000 distinct CDR3 sequences, 46% were seen once, and the ten largest hold under 3.5%. Specimen: sorted CD4+, CD8+, or CD8+CD57+ T cells (not recorded which) from PBMCs. These receptors all come from a human donor in good health.

V and J are TRBV9 and TRBJ1-3; D possibly corresponds to TRBD1 (6 bases). V was clipped by 4 bases and J by 0 bases, with 11 bases between them. This CDR3 is built from 15 residues. CDR1 is SGDLS and CDR2 is YYNGEE in the germline V gene. CDR3 region: CASSPRDTSGNTIYF. As DNA, the CDR3 is TGTGCCAGCAGCCCCAGGGACACCTCTGGAAACACCATATATTTT.

This chain uses TRBV24-1 with TRBJ2-5, with D possibly TRBD2 on 6 matching bases. In germline, CDR1 is KGHDR, CDR2 SFDVKD. The CDR3 contains 13 residues. Trimming shortened V by 1 base and J by 7 bases, and 9 bases separated the two germline ends. The CDR3 sequence is CATSDLIGGTQYF. DNA for the CDR3: TGTGCCACCAGTGATTTAATCGGGGGGACCCAGTACTTC.

A few counts support this clonotype. The chain employs TRBV24-1 and TRBJ2-5, with no clear D. The CDR3 sequence is 17 residues long. Trimming took 1 base from V and 0 from J, leaving 14 bases between them. From germline, CDR1 is KGHDR and CDR2 SFDVKD. The chain's CDR3 is CATSDFRNNLHQETQYF. CDR3 nucleotides: TGTGCCACCAGTGATTTCAGGAACAATTTACACCAAGAGACCCAGTACTTC.